The 14 T cell receptor beta chains presented below share a single source sample, sequenced in a study of shared clonotypes between healthy human individuals. The repertoire was sequenced with immunoSEQ multiplex PCR; TCRdb's copy has only in-frame clones and lacks some. Of 2.3 million or so clones detected, roughly 93% appear once; the ten largest clones hold under 0.45%. Sequenced sample: naive CD4+ T cells from PBMCs. The subset was: CD45RA+ positively selected. These receptors were obtained from a man aged 18 to 35 in good health. Some clones in this sample may be carry-over from other donors' samples.

This clone was observed once. This chain links TRBV18 with TRBJ2-2, with D maybe TRBD1 (5 bases). Germline CDR1 KGHSH, CDR2 LQKENI. CDR3 length equals 16 residues. Trimming took off 3 bases at V and 5 bases at J, with 16 bases between the two ends. The CDR3 DNA is TGTGCCAGCTCACCGGGTTCCCCCAGGGCGACCGGGGAGCTGTTTTTT. Residues: CASSPGSPRATGELFF.

J is TRBJ1-3 and V is TRBV28; D is undetermined. Trimming removed 6 bases from V and 0 bases from J, with 12 bases in between. The V gene's germline CDR1 is MDHEN and CDR2 SYDVKM. The CDR3 runs 15 residues. CDR3 sequence: CASRLEGISGNTIYF. The CDR3 nucleotides are TGTGCCAGCAGACTAGAAGGGATCTCTGGAAACACCATATATTTT.

The rearrangement joins TRBV6-1 to TRBJ2-7; tentatively, D is TRBD1 (5 bases). The CDR3 spans 12 residues. Trimming took off 7 bases at V and 3 bases at J, with 10 bases between the two ends. CDR1 MNHNS and CDR2 SASEGT come from the germline V gene. CDR3 sequence (DNA): TGTGCCAGCATCAAAGACAGCTACGAGCAGTACTTC. It yields the protein CASIKDSYEQYF.

The table lists this clone with a few counts. The chain joins TRBV30 to TRBJ1-5; 12 bases are shared with TRBD1. The V gene end was trimmed by 8 bases and the J gene end by 6 bases; junction bases not matched to a gene: 5. CDR1 and CDR2 (germline): GTSNPN, SVGIG (reference sequence). The CDR3 covers 13 residues. CDR3: CAGGQGAVQPQHF. The CDR3 region has the DNA TGTGCCGGGGGACAGGGGGCTGTTCAGCCCCAGCATTTT.

The chain is built from TRBV7-2 and TRBJ1-5; 8 nucleotides line up with TRBD1. The germline V gene has CDR1 SGHTA and CDR2 FQGNSA. This CDR3 is built from 15 residues. With V trimmed by 1 base and J by 5 bases, 4 bases remained unmatched. CDR3: CASSLGTGWDQPQHF. The DNA for the CDR3 is TGTGCCAGCAGCTTAGGGACAGGGTGGGATCAGCCCCAGCATTTT.

The rearrangement uses TRBV11-3 and TRBJ2-1; 8 nucleotides line up with TRBD2. CDR3 length: 17 residues. The junction had 16 bases not matched to a gene; V was cut back by 5 bases and J by 7 bases. Germline V gives CDR1 SGHNT, CDR2 YENEEA. As DNA, the CDR3 is TGTGCCAGCAGCAAGAGGACGACTAGCGCCTCGGGGAATGAGCAGTTCTTC. This sequence encodes CASSKRTTSASGNEQFF.

A word on this clone: Other DNA sequences in this specimen translate into the identical CDR3. This chain links TRBV6-5 with TRBJ1-3; D not certain. V dropped 6 bases and J dropped 0 bases, with 6 bases sitting between them. CDR3 length: 13 residues. Per germline, CDR1 MNHEY and CDR2 SVGAGI. CDR3 nucleotide sequence: TGTGCCAGCAGCCGGACCTCTGGAAACACCATATATTTT. It yields the protein CASSRTSGNTIYF.

This chain joins TRBV4-1 and TRBJ1-5; no definite D call. The CDR3 is 17 amino acids. Trimming took 1 base from V and 1 from J, leaving 14 bases between them. Looked up from germline, CDR1 is MGHRA and CDR2 is YSYEKL. CDR3 in DNA: TGCGCCAGCAGCCAAGGTGTCGGACTTAGGAGCAATCAGCCCCAGCATTTT. Amino acid sequence: CASSQGVGLRSNQPQHF.

The rearrangement joins TRBV7-6 to TRBJ2-7; D is unclear. V lost 5 bases, J lost 7 bases, and 15 bases lay in between. Germline V gene lookup returns CDR1 SGHVS and CDR2 FNYEAQ. The CDR3 consists of 13 residues. The CDR3 here is CASSTNIKREQYF. CDR3 DNA: TGTGCCAGCAGCACCAACATAAAGAGGGAGCAGTACTTC. Drawing the rest from reference TRBV7-6 and TRBJ2-7, the complete variable domain is GAGVSQSPRYKVTKRGQDVALRCDPISGHVSLYWYRQALGQGPEFLTYFNYEAQQDKSGLPNDRFSAERPEGSISTLTIQRTEQRDSAMYRCASSTNIKREQYFGPGTRLTVT.

V gene TRBV5-1 combines with J gene TRBJ2-1; 10 bases are shared with TRBD2. Germline assignment: CDR1 SGHRS and CDR2 YFSETQ. This CDR3 has 17 amino acids. V shed 0 bases, J shed 2 bases, and the junction held 5 bases outside the gene matches. The CDR3: CASSLVPSGSPYNEQFF. The CDR3, as DNA: TGCGCCAGCAGCTTGGTCCCTAGCGGGAGCCCCTACAATGAGCAGTTCTTC.

The chain has TRBV10-2 and TRBJ2-1, with D possibly called TRBD1 or TRBD2 (6 bases each). Germline loops: CDR1 WSHSY, CDR2 SAAADI. V was clipped by 8 bases and J by 6 bases, with 14 bases between them. This CDR3 is built from 13 residues. CDR3: CASDPGGRNEQFF. The CDR3 coding sequence is TGCGCCAGCGACCCCGGGGGCCGCAATGAGCAGTTCTTC.

The J gene is TRBJ2-3, the V gene TRBV5-4, with 8 bases lining up with TRBD1. The CDR3 is 17 residues long. V lost 4 bases to trimming and J lost 5 bases; unmatched junction nucleotides: 15. Looked up from germline, CDR1 is SGHNT and CDR2 is YYREEE (reference sequence). As DNA, the CDR3 is TGTGCCAGCAGCCCCCTTCCCCAAAGGACAGGGATAGATACGCAGTATTTT. It is translated as CASSPLPQRTGIDTQYF.

V is TRBV15 and J is TRBJ2-1; D gene unclear. This CDR3 is built from 15 residues. CDR1 LNHNV and CDR2 YYDKDF come from the germline V gene (reference sequence). Between the trimmed V and J ends, which lost 3 bases and 6 bases, there was a span of 15 bases. CDR3 in amino acids: CATSRPSAALNEQFF. CDR3 coding DNA: TGTGCCACCAGCAGGCCCAGTGCAGCTCTCAATGAGCAGTTCTTC.

The rearrangement uses TRBV5-1 and TRBJ2-1, with D unresolved. The length of the CDR3 is 14 residues. V lost 3 bases and J 9 bases, leaving 16 bases between the germline ends. Germline loops: CDR1 SGHRS, CDR2 YFSETQ. CDR3 sequence (DNA): TGCGCCAGCAGCTCACGTGAGGTAGTGGCTGAGCAGTTCTTC. Translation: CASSSREVVAEQFF. Together with reference TRBV5-1 and TRBJ2-1, the CDR3 gives the full variable domain: KAGVTQTPRYLIKTRGQQVTLSCSPISGHRSVSWYQQTPGQGLQFLFEYFSETQRNKGNFPGRFSGRQFSNSRSEMNVSTLELGDSALYLCASSSREVVAEQFFGPGTRLTVL.